This entry concerns a single T cell receptor beta chain. Antigen unknown. A far larger clone is one nucleotide away, so this likely arose from a read error. This record belongs to a study of regulatory T cells in long-lasting Graves disease. Study-wide results and caveats: The sample size was small, and this may have reduced accuracy. Persistent-disease Graves' patients showed less TCR diversity than new cases. There were preferences for TRBV28, TRBJ1-2 and TRBJ2-5 in persistent disease.

Trimming removed 6 bases from V and 5 bases from J; junction bases left unmatched: 7. The length of the CDR3 is 15 residues. Time point indicated: newly diagnosed GD, antithyroid drugs for less than 3 months. From PBMCs, RNA was extracted and then used to make the TCR library. Sequencing libraries for TCR beta were prepared with iRepertoire HTBI primers and Arm-PCR of CDR3 regions. TCRdb re-called the multiplex PCR reads through MiXCR, storing one row per CDR3 protein. Here the sample spans hundreds of thousands of distinct CDR3 sequences, roughly a sixth being singletons. This same sample was also taken into another study, of T cells in Graves' hyperthyroidism and ophthalmopathy.

This specimen consisted of peripheral blood mononuclear cells (PBMCs), obtained at new diagnosis, from a patient treated with antithyroid drugs. This receptor was taken from a man aged 40-50 years with Graves disease. This chain connects TRBV12-3 or TRBV12-4 to TRBJ2-5; 12 nucleotides align to TRBD2. CDR3 loop: CASRRTSGDVETQYF. As DNA, the CDR3 is TGTGCCAGCAGAAGGACTAGCGGGGACGTCGAGACCCAGTACTTC.